This T cell receptor (beta chain) was documented in a study of Graves' ophthalmopathy and Graves' hyperthyroidism. Overall study results and limits: Appearing in blood as well were most expanded thyroid clonotypes above 0.001 frequency.

The study amplified TCR beta CDR3 regions using RNA transcripts. The first-round RT-PCR employed HTBI primers together with the Qiagen OneStep RT-PCR kit. A multiplex PCR was then performed as the second round. TCRdb redid the calling of the multiplex PCR reads with MiXCR, one entry per CDR3 protein. The table shows about 1.2 million distinct CDR3 sequences, with 35% to 45% occurring only once. Patients newly diagnosed with hyperthyroidism, under 2 months' duration, were aged 18 to 65, the study reports. Orbital computed tomography, thyroid ultrasound, TRAb, serum thyroxine and clinical symptoms formed the basis of diagnosis. Note on this clonotype: No antigen is known for it.

This clonotype was sampled from an adult man with Graves' hyperthyroidism. The sequencing sample was made of peripheral blood or thyroid tissue (not recorded which).

CDR3 sequence (DNA): TGTGCCAGCAGCCATCACCCGGGACAGGGGAGGGAGCAGTACTTC. As protein: CASSHHPGQGREQYF. The chain combines TRBV14 with TRBJ2-7; 10 bases line up with TRBD1. The ends lost 3 bases at V and 7 bases at J; junction bases unmatched: 9. The CDR3 sequence is 15 residues long. CDR1 is SGHDN and CDR2 is FVKESK in the germline V gene.